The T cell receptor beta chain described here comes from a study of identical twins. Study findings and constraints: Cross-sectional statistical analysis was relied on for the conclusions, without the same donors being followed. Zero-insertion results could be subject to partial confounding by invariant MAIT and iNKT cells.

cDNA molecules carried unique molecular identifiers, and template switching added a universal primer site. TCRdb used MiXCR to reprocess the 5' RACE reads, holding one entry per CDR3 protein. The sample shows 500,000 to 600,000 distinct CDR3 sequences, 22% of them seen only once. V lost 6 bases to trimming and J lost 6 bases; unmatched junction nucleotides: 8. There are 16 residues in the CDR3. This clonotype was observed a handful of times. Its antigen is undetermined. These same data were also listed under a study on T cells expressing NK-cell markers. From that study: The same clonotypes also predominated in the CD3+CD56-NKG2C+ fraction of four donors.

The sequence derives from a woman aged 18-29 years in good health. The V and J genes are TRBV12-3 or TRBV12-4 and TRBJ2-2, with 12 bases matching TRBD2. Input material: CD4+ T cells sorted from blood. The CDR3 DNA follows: TGTGCCAGCAGCACCACTAGCGGGGGGCTGTCCGGGGAGCTGTTTTTT. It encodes CASSTTSGGLSGELFF.